The sequence of this TCR beta chain was determined in a study of blood T cell repertoires in COVID-19. The CDR3 is 16 residues long. Trimming shortened V by 4 bases and J by 5 bases, and 20 bases separated the two germline ends. Germline-derived CDR1 and CDR2 are KGHSH and LQKENI. Cohort assignment relied on participant-reported clinical history. This clone turned up a few times. Method: immunoSEQ multiplex PCR; TCRdb's copy keeps in-frame clones and lacks some. The sample contains roughly 200,000 clones, more than 80% of which appear only once. V usage is TRBV18 and J usage is TRBJ1-1; D may be TRBD1 (5 bases). The clonotype originates from a man in his forties who had recovered from COVID-19. The sequenced sample was PBMCs or T cells enriched from blood (not recorded which). CDR3 nucleotide sequence: TGTGCCAGCTCACGTAACCAGGGTTCGGCGGAGACTGAAGCTTTCTTT. Protein: CASSRNQGSAETEAFF.